A single T cell receptor beta chain is shown here with its context. Germline lookup yields CDR1 SGHTA and CDR2 FQGNSA. CDR3 length: 16 residues. Trimming cost V 4 bases and J 6 bases; bases outside gene matches: 12. Here immunoSEQ multiplex PCR was the method, and the copy in TCRdb shows in-frame clones only, minus some. Of about 180,000 clones listed, 88% were seen once; the top ten hold 9% to 10%. Participant reports of clinical history set cohort assignment. Two negative PCRs, clearance, or symptom resolution characterized the recovered Cohort 3 donors. The data are from a study of blood T cell repertoires in COVID-19. Study details: Collection of acute and convalescent COVID-19 samples took place in the United States, Italy and Spain.

Sequenced material: PBMCs or T cells enriched from blood (not recorded which). The chain couples TRBV7-2 to TRBJ1-5; 7 nucleotides match TRBD1. This receptor was identified in a young woman who had recovered from COVID-19. For the CDR3, the DNA is TGTGCCAGCAGCTCCACGCGGGCAGGGGGGAGTCAGCCCCAGCATTTT. This codes for CASSSTRAGGSQPQHF.